This TCR beta chain comes out of a study of cytomegalovirus exposure and HLA in healthy donors. Broader study findings: With further analysis later on, most CMV-associated TCR beta chains appeared HLA-restricted.

On this clone itself: Its antigen is undetermined.

Trimming pared 5 bases from V and 1 base from J, leaving 15 bases between. Germline-derived CDR1 and CDR2 are SGHAT and FQDESV (reference sequence). The CDR3 sequence is 15 residues long. Primers: 60 Vbeta forward and 13 Jbeta reverse. The assay was immunoSEQ multiplex PCR, and TCRdb's table has in-frame clones only and misses some. The sample lists approximately 140,000 clones; 50% to 75% were seen once. What was sequenced was PBMCs. The sequence was collected from a woman aged 55-70 years in good health and CMV-seropositive. The gene calls are TRBV11-1 and TRBJ2-7; tentatively, D is TRBD2 (5 bases). Here the CDR3 reads CASSPTSDLSYEQYF. For the CDR3, the DNA is TGTGCCAGCAGCCCTACATCGGACTTATCCTACGAGCAGTACTTC.